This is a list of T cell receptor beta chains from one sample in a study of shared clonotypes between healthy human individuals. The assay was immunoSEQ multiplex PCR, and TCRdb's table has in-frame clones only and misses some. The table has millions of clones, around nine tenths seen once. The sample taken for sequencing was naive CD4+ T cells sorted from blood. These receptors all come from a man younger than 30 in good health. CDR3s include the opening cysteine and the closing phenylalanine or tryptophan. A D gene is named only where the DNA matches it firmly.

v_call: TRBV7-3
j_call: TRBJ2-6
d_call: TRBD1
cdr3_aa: CASSLQGATSGANVLTF
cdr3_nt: TGTGCCAGCAGCTTACAGGGGGCGACCTCTGGGGCCAACGTCCTGACTTTC

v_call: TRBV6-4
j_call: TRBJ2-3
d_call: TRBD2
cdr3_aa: CASRAGDTVHDTDTQYF
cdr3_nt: TGTGCCAGCCGAGCGGGGGACACCGTCCACGACACAGATACGCAGTATTTT

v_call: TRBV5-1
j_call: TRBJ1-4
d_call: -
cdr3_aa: CASSLVPSTNEKLFF
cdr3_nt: TGCGCCAGCAGCTTGGTTCCCTCAACTAATGAAAAACTGTTTTTT

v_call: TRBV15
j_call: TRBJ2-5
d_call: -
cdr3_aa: CATSGVRRRQETQYF
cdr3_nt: TGTGCCACCAGCGGAGTCCGACGCCGACAAGAGACCCAGTACTTC

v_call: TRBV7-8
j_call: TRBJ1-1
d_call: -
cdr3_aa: CASSLVAGWVAFF
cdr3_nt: TGTGCCAGCAGCTTAGTAGCAGGGTGGGTGGCTTTCTTT

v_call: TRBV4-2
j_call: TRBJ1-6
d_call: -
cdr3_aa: CASSKDEGQSSYNSPLHF
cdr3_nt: TGTGCCAGCAGCAAAGACGAGGGGCAGAGCTCCTATAATTCACCCCTCCACTTT

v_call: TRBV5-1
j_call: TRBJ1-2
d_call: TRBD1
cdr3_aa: CASSLEGQGAGYTF
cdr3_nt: TGCGCCAGCAGCTTGGAGGGACAGGGTGCTGGCTACACCTTC

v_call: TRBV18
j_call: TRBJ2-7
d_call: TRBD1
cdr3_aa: CASSPPLTGSSYEQYF
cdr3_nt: TGTGCCAGCTCACCCCCCCTGACAGGGAGCTCCTACGAGCAGTACTTC

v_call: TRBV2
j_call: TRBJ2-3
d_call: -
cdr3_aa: CASSVPGRGGPVGTQYF
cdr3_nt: TGTGCCAGCAGTGTGCCGGGACGCGGGGGCCCGGTGGGTACGCAGTATTTT

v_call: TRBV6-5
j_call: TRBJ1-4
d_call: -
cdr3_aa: CASSYSSPGELFF
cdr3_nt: TGTGCCAGCAGTTACTCCTCACCAGGGGAACTGTTTTTT

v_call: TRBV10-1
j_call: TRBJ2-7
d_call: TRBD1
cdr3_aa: CANSDRDRGNYEQYF
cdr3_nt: TGCGCCAACTCCGACCGGGACAGGGGAAACTACGAGCAGTACTTC

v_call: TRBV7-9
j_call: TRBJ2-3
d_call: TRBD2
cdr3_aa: CASSPPTGGERSQYF
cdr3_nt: TGTGCCAGCAGCCCCCCTACGGGGGGGGAAAGGTCTCAGTATTTT

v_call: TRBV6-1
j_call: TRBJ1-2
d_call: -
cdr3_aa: CASSEGSGNYGYTF
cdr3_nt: TGTGCCAGCAGTGAAGGTTCAGGGAACTATGGCTACACCTTC

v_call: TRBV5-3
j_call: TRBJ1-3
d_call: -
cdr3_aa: CARSLAFRQVRGNTIYF
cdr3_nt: TGTGCCAGAAGCTTGGCCTTTAGGCAGGTAAGAGGAAACACCATATATTTT

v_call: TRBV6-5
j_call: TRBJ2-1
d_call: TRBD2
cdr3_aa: CASSLGTSGRVEQFF
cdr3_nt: TGTGCCAGCAGTTTGGGGACTAGCGGGAGGGTTGAGCAGTTCTTC

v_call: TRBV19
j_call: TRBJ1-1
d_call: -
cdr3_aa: CASSIQGTEAFF
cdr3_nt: TGTGCCAGTAGTATCCAGGGCACTGAAGCTTTCTTT

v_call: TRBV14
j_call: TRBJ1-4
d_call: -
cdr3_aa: CASSQVLSEGLFF
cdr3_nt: TGTGCCAGCAGCCAAGTATTGTCAGAAGGACTGTTTTTT

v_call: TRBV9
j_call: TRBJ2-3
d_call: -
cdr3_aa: CASSVLGDTDTQYF
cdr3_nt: TGTGCCAGCAGCGTATTAGGGGACACAGATACGCAGTATTTT

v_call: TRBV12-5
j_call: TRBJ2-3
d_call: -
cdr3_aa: CASGPSADTQYF
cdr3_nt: TGTGCTAGTGGTCCCAGCGCAGATACGCAGTATTTT

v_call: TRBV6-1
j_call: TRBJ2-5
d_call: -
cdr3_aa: CASSEWVGGETQYF
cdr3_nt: TGTGCCAGCAGTGAATGGGTAGGGGGAGAGACCCAGTACTTC

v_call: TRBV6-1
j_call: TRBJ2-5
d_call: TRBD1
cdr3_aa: CASTPGQGNQETQYF
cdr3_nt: TGTGCCAGCACTCCGGGACAGGGGAACCAAGAGACCCAGTACTTC

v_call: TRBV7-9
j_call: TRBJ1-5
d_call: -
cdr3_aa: CASSHGYNQPQHF
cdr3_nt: TGTGCCAGCAGTCACGGGTACAATCAGCCCCAGCATTTT